These 14 T cell receptor beta chains were all obtained from the same sample, sequenced in a study of T-cell reconstitution after alpha-beta-depleted transplantation in children. Preparation of the TCRbeta library involved a method that used unique molecular identifiers. TCRdb used MiXCR to reprocess the PCR reads, holding one entry per CDR3 protein. The data show 700,000 or so distinct CDR3 sequences, about 12% seen once. This sample comprised PBMCs, obtained before TCRalphabeta/CD19-depleted stem cell transplant. These TCRs come from a girl between 2 and 10 years old with congenital amegakaryocytic thrombocytopenia, due to receive a stem cell transplant.

This chain connects TRBV9 to TRBJ2-2; 10 bases match TRBD2. V dropped 3 bases and J dropped 5; count of bases not matched to a gene: 10. Germline-derived CDR1 and CDR2 are SGDLS and YYNGEE. This CDR3 region has 17 residues. In nucleotides, the CDR3 is TGTGCCAGCAGCGCTGCAAGCGGGAGGGTCTTTACCGGGGAGCTGTTTTTT. It translates to CASSAASGRVFTGELFF.

Only a few counts were recorded for this clonotype. This rearrangement joins TRBV7-2 to TRBJ2-3, with D tentatively TRBD2 (6 bases). Trimming shortened V by 6 bases and J by 5 bases, and 18 bases separated the two germline ends. The CDR3 runs to 15 residues. Germline lookup yields CDR1 SGHTA and CDR2 FQGNSA. The DNA for the CDR3 is TGTGCCAGCAGACCCCTCGGAGGGCGAGGAGATACGCAGTATTTT. Its protein is CASRPLGGRGDTQYF.

This clonotype was seen many times. The V gene is TRBV5-1, the J gene TRBJ2-2, with D tentatively TRBD2 (5 bases). V was cut by 7 bases and J by 0 bases, with 19 bases left in between. CDR3 size: 17 residues. Germline V lookup: CDR1 SGHRS, CDR2 YFSETQ. Written as DNA, the CDR3 is TGCGCCAGCGCTTCCCCTTTTGAGCGGACGAACACCGGGGAGCTGTTTTTT. This gives the protein CASASPFERTNTGELFF.

This clonotype was found many times. V and J are TRBV19 and TRBJ1-5; D is uncertain. Germline V lookup: CDR1 LNHDA, CDR2 SQIVND (reference sequence). The CDR3 has 12 residues. V lost 5 bases and J lost 7, with 9 bases in between. The CDR3 DNA follows: TGTGCCAGTAGTCTCCTCAGACAGCCCCAGCATTTT. The encoded protein is CASSLLRQPQHF.

This clonotype was seen repeatedly, ten times or more. The V gene is TRBV27, the J gene TRBJ2-1, with 8 bases lining up with TRBD2. Unmatched junction bases numbered 16, after V lost 5 bases and J lost 7 bases. CDR3 length equals 17 residues. Germline CDR1 reads MNHEY; CDR2 reads SMNVEV (reference sequence). The CDR3 loop reads CASSTGSRTSRLNEQFF. CDR3 bases: TGTGCCAGCAGTACCGGTTCCAGGACTAGCAGATTAAATGAGCAGTTCTTC.

This clonotype was found a few times. V usage is TRBV28 and J usage is TRBJ2-7; D uncertain. The germline V gene encodes CDR1 MDHEN and CDR2 SYDVKM. The CDR3 has 14 amino acids. V was pared by 5 bases and J by 4 bases, with 15 bases between. The CDR3: CASSKPIPIYEQYF. The CDR3 bases are TGTGCCAGCAGTAAGCCCATACCCATTTACGAGCAGTACTTC.

This clonotype was detected a few times. The V call is TRBV3-1, the J call TRBJ2-1; D ambiguous. Germline V gives CDR1 LGHDT, CDR2 YNNKEL (reference sequence). Trimming pared 1 base from V and 5 bases from J, leaving 18 bases between. The CDR3 covers 17 residues. DNA for the CDR3: TGTGCCAGCAGCCAAGGGGCGGTTGGGCCGAAGGACAATGAGCAGTTCTTC. Translating gives CASSQGAVGPKDNEQFF.

There are a few counts of this clonotype. This chain joins TRBV3-1 and TRBJ1-1; D possibly corresponds to TRBD1 (6 bases). This CDR3 is 13 amino acids long. CDR1 LGHDT and CDR2 YNNKEL come from the germline V gene (reference sequence). The V gene lost 4 bases and the J gene lost 8 bases, with 14 bases spanning the gap. The CDR3 sequence: CASSLRTVGEAFF. DNA for the CDR3: TGTGCCAGCAGCCTACGGACAGTCGGCGAAGCTTTCTTT.

This chain uses TRBV5-1 with TRBJ2-7; tentatively, D is TRBD1 or TRBD2 (6 bases each). V was trimmed by 1 base and J by 2 bases, leaving 13 bases between them. The CDR3 has 15 amino acids. From germline, CDR1 is SGHRS and CDR2 YFSETQ. The CDR3 bases are TGCGCCAGCAGCTTGTCCCACCGGGGGCCCTACGAGCAGTACTTC. Its protein is CASSLSHRGPYEQYF.

The chain employs TRBV7-6 and TRBJ1-1; TRBD1 matches at 8 bases. V was clipped by 6 bases and J by 8 bases; unmatched bases: 14. The CDR3 is 15 amino acids. Germline V gene lookup returns CDR1 SGHVS and CDR2 FNYEAQ. CDR3 bases: TGTGCCAGCAGTTCACAGGGGGGCAGGGGAGGCGAAGCTTTCTTT. Translation: CASSSQGGRGGEAFF.

Many counts were recorded for this clonotype. The chain links TRBV20-1 to TRBJ1-1; the D gene is possibly TRBD1 (6 bases). This CDR3 has 14 residues. Trimming removed 6 bases from V and 4 bases from J, with 18 bases in between. Looked up from germline, CDR1 is DFQATT and CDR2 is SNEGSKA (reference sequence). DNA for the CDR3: TGCAGTGCCATGACAGGCAAGAGTATCACTGAAGCTTTCTTT. This codes for CSAMTGKSITEAFF.

This clonotype was counted ten times or more. The V gene is TRBV20-1, the J gene TRBJ2-1; 10 nucleotides align to TRBD1. J was trimmed by 3 bases and V by 6 bases; bases with no gene match: 11. CDR1 is DFQATT and CDR2 is SNEGSKA in the germline V gene (reference sequence). The length of the CDR3 is 16 residues. Here the CDR3 DNA reads TGCAGTGCCCTGAAAGCCGGGACAGGGGACTACAATGAGCAGTTCTTC. This sequence encodes CSALKAGTGDYNEQFF.

This clonotype was seen many times. This rearrangement joins TRBV7-2 to TRBJ1-1; TRBD1 matches at 8 bases. V trimming: 4 bases; J trimming: 6 bases; junction bases outside the gene matches: 7. The CDR3 has 14 residues. Germline V gene sequence: CDR1 SGHTA, CDR2 FQGNSA. The CDR3 is CASSSQGAIAEAFF. DNA for the CDR3: TGTGCCAGCAGCTCCCAGGGGGCGATCGCTGAAGCTTTCTTT. The variable domain in full, with the rest retrieved from reference TRBV7-2 and TRBJ1-1, is GAGVSQSPSNKVTEKGKDVELRCDPISGHTALYWYRQSLGQGLEFLIYFQGNSAPDKSGLPSDRFSAERTGGSVSTLTIQRTQQEDSAVYLCASSSQGAIAEAFFGQGTRLTVV.

The chain recombines TRBV11-2 with TRBJ2-1; 8 bases match TRBD1. Trimming took 5 bases from V and 8 from J; bases not matched to a gene: 11. In germline, CDR1 is SGHAT, CDR2 FQNNGV. The CDR3 consists of 15 residues. CDR3 residues: CASSHLRRQGYEQFF. The CDR3 DNA reads TGTGCCAGCAGCCACCTAAGACGACAGGGGTATGAGCAGTTCTTC. Looking up the rest from reference TRBV11-2 and TRBJ2-1 gives the full variable domain: EAGVAQSPRYKIIEKRQSVAFWCNPISGHATLYWYQQILGQGPKLLIQFQNNGVVDDSQLPKDRFSAERLKGVDSTLKIQPAKLEDSAVYLCASSHLRRQGYEQFFGPGTRLTVL.